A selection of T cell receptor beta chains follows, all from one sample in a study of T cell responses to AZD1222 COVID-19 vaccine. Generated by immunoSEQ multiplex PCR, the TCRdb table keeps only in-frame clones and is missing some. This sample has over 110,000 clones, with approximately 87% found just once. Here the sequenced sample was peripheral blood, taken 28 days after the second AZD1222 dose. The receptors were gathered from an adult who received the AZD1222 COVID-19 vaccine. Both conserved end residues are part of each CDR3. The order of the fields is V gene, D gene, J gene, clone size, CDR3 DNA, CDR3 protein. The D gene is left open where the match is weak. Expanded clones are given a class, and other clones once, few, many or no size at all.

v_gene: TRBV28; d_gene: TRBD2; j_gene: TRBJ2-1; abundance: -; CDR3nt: TGTGCCAGTGGGACTAGCGGGGGCGGAGTTTACAATGAGCAGTTCTTC; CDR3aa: CASGTSGGGVYNEQFF
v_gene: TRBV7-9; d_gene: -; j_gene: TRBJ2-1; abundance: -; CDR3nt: TGTGCCAGCAGCTTAGATGGACCGCACAATGAGCAGTTCTTC; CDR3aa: CASSLDGPHNEQFF
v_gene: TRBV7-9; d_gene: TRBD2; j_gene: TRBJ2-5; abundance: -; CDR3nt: TGTGCCAGCAGCCTGAGACTAGCGGGAGGAGAGACCCAGTACTTC; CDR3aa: CASSLRLAGGETQYF
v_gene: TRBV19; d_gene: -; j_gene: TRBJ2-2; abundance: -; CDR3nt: TGTGCCAGTAGTCGCATTAACACTCCAAACACCGGGGAGCTGTTTTTT; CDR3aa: CASSRINTPNTGELFF
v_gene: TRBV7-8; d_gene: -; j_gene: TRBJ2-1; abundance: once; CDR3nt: TGTGCCAGCAGCCGACTAGAATCCTACAATGAGCAGTTCTTC; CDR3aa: CASSRLESYNEQFF
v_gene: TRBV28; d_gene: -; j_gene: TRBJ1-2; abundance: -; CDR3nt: TGTGCCAGCAATATGGGGATTGGCGGCTACACCTTC; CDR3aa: CASNMGIGGYTF
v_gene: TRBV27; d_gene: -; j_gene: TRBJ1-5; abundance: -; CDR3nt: TGTGCCAGCAGTTCCTTACCGGCCTTACAGGGAGGGCAGCCCCAGCATTTT; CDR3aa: CASSSLPALQGGQPQHF
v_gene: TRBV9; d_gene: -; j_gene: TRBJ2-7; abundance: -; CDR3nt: TGTGCCAGCAGCCCACGACTGAGCTCCTACGAGCAGTACTTC; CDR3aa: CASSPRLSSYEQYF
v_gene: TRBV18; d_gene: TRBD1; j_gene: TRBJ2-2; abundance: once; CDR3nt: TGTGCCAGCTCACCACGGGGACAGGACACCGGGGAGCTGTTTTTT; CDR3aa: CASSPRGQDTGELFF
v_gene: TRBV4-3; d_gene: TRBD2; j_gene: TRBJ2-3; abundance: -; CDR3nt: TGCGCCAGCAGCCAAGATGCGGGGACTAGCGGCTCAGATACGCAGTATTTT; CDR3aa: CASSQDAGTSGSDTQYF
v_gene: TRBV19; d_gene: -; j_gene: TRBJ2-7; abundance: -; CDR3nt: TGTGCCAGTAGCCCCGGGACCCGGTACGAGCAGTACTTC; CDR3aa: CASSPGTRYEQYF
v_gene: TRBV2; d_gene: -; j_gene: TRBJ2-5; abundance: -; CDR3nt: TGTGCCAGCGGGTCAAACTCGGGGGAGACCCAGTACTTC; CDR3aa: CASGSNSGETQYF
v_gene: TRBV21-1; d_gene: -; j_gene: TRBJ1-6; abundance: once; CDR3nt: TGTGCCAGCAGCAAAGAGGTTCCGGGACAGGCCCATAATTCACCCCTCCACTTT; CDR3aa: CASSKEVPGQAHNSPLHF
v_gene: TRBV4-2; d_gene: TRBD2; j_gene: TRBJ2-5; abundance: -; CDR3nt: TGTGCCAGCAGCCAAGAATCCAGCGGGGTAGGAGAGACCCAGTACTTC; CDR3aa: CASSQESSGVGETQYF
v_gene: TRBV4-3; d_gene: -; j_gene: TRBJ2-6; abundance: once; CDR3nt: TGCGCCAGCAGTCGGGACTCCGCCTCTGGGGCCAACGTCCTGACTTTC; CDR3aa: CASSRDSASGANVLTF
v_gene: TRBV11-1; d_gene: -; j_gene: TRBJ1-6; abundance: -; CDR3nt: TGTGCCAGCAGCCGGTCCGCGGCGAGGTCTTATTCACCCCTCCACTTT; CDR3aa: CASSRSAARSYSPLHF
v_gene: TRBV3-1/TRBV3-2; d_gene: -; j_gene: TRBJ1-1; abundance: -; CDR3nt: TGTGCCAGCAGCCCTGAATGGGGGAACACTGAAGCTTTCTTT; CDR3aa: CASSPEWGNTEAFF
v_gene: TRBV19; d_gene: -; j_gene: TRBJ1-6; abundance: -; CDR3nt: TGTGCCAGTAGTATAGATCGGGGTTCTCGGTCACCCCTCCACTTT; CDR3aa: CASSIDRGSRSPLHF
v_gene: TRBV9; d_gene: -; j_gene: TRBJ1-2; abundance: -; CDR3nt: TGTGCCAGCAGCGTTGAAGACGACGTGGGCTACACCTTC; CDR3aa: CASSVEDDVGYTF
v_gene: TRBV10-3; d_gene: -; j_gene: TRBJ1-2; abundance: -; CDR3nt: TGTGCCATCAGTGAGGGACGGGGATCAGGCAACTATGGCTACACCTTC; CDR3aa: CAISEGRGSGNYGYTF
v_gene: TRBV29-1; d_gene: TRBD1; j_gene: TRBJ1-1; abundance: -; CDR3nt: TGCAGCGGCGGCCCGGGACAGGGGGCGAAAGATGTGGGTTGGCCTGAAGCTTTCTTT; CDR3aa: CSGGPGQGAKDVGWPEAFF
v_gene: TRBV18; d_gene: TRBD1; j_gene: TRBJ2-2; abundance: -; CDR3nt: TGTGCCAGCTCCCTAGGGACAGCCACCGGGGAGCTGTTTTTT; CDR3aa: CASSLGTATGELFF
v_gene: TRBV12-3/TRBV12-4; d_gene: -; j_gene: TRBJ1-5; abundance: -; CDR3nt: TGTGCCAGCACCGCCGGGGGTCAGCCCCAGCATTTT; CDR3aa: CASTAGGQPQHF
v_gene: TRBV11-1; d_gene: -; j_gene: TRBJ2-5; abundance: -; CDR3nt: TGTGCCAGCAGCCTAAGGTCGGGGCCTCAAGAGACCCAGTACTTC; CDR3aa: CASSLRSGPQETQYF
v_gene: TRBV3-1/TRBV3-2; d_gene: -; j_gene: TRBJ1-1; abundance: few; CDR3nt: TGTGCCAGCAGCCGGTCCCTAATCATGAACACTGAAGCTTTCTTT; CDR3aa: CASSRSLIMNTEAFF
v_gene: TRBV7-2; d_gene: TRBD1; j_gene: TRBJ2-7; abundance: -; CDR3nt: TGTGCCAGCAGCAACCGACAGGGGGCTTACGAGCAGTACTTC; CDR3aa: CASSNRQGAYEQYF
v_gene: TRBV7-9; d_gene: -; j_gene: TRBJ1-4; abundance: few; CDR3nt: TGTGCCAGCAGCTTACAAGTGGGGGCCGATAATGAAAAACTGTTTTTT; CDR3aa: CASSLQVGADNEKLFF
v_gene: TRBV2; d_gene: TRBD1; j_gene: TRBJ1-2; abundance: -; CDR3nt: TGTGCCAGCAGGGCCGGGACAGTGTATGGCTACACCTTC; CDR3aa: CASRAGTVYGYTF
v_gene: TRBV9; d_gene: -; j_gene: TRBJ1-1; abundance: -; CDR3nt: TGTGCCAGCAGCCACACCACGGGACGGACGAACACTGAAGCTTTCTTT; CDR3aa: CASSHTTGRTNTEAFF
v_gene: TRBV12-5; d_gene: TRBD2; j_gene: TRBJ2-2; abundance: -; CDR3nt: TGTGCTAGTGGTTTCGCGACTAGCGGGGGGACCGGGGAGCTGTTTTTT; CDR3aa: CASGFATSGGTGELFF
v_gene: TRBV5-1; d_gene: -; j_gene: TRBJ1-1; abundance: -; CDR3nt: TGCGCCAGCAGCCCACTTCAATCAGGGAACACTGAAGCTTTCTTT; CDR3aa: CASSPLQSGNTEAFF
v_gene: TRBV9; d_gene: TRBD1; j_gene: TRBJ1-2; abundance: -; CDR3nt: TGTGCCAGCAGCGCGTCTCGTGACAGGGGCTATGGCTACACCTTC; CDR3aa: CASSASRDRGYGYTF
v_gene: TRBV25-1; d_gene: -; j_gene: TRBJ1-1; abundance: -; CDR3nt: TGTGCCAGCAGCCCCCTCACAGAAGCTTTCTTT; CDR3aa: CASSPLTEAFF
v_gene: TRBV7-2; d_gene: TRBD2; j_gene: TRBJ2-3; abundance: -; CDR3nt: TGTGCCAGCAGCCCTACTAGCGGGAGGGCCATTGCTGGGCAGTATTTT; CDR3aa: CASSPTSGRAIAGQYF
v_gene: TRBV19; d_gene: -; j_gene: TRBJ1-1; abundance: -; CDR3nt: TGTGCCAGTATCCGGAACACTGAAGCTTTCTTT; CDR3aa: CASIRNTEAFF
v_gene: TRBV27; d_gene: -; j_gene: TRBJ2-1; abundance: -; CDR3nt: TGTGCCAGCAGTGACCTAGGTGCCTCCTACAATGAGCAGTTCTTC; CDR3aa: CASSDLGASYNEQFF
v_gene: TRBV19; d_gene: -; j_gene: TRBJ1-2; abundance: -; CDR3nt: TGTGCCAGTAGTACACTACCCGGGAACTACTATGGCTACACCTTC; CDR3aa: CASSTLPGNYYGYTF
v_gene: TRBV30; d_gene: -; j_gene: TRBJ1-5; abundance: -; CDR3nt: TGTGCCTGGAGTGTGGGGGTACGTCAGCCCCAGCATTTT; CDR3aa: CAWSVGVRQPQHF
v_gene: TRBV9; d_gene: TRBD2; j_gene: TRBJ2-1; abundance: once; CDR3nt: TGTGCCAGCAGCGCCGGGACTAGCCTTTACAATGAGCAGTTCTTC; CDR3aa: CASSAGTSLYNEQFF
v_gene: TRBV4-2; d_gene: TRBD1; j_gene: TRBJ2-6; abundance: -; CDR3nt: TGTGCCAGCAGCCTTCAGGGGGTTTGGGATTTTGGCTCTGGGGCCAACGTCCTGACTTTC; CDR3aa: CASSLQGVWDFGSGANVLTF
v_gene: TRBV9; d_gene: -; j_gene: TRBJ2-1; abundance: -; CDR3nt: TGTGCCAGCAGCCTACAGGGGCCCGGGGGCAATGAGCAGTTCTTC; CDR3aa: CASSLQGPGGNEQFF
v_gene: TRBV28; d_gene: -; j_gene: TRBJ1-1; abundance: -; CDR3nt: TGTGCCAGCAGTTTAAGGGTAGGATTGGCTGAAGCTTTCTTT; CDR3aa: CASSLRVGLAEAFF
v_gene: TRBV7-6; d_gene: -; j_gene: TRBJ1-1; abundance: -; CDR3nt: TGTGCCAGCAGCTTAGGACAGAACACTGAAGCTTTCTTT; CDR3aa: CASSLGQNTEAFF
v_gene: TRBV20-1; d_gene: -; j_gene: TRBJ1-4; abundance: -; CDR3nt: TGCAGTGACGGGAGCGAAAAACTGTTTTTT; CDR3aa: CSDGSEKLFF
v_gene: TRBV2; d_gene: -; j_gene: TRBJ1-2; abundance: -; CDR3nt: TGTGCCAGCAGTGAGGGGGCGGGTGGCTACACCTTC; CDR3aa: CASSEGAGGYTF